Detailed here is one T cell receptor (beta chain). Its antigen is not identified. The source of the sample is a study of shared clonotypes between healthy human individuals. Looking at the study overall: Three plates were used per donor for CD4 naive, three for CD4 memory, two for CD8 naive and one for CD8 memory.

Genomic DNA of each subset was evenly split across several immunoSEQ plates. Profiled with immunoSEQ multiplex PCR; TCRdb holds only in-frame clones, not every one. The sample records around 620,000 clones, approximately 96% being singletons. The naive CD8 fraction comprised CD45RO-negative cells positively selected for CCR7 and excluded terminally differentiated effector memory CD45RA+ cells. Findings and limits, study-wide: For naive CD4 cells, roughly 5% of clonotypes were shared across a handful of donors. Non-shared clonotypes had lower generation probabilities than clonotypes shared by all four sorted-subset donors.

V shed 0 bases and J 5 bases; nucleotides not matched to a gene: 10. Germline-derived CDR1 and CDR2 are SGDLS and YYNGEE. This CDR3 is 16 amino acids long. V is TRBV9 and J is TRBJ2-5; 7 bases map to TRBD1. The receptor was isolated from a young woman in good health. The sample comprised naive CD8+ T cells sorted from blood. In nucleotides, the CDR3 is TGTGCCAGCAGCGTAGCTATCGGGCAGGGACAGGAGACCCAGTACTTC. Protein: CASSVAIGQGQETQYF.